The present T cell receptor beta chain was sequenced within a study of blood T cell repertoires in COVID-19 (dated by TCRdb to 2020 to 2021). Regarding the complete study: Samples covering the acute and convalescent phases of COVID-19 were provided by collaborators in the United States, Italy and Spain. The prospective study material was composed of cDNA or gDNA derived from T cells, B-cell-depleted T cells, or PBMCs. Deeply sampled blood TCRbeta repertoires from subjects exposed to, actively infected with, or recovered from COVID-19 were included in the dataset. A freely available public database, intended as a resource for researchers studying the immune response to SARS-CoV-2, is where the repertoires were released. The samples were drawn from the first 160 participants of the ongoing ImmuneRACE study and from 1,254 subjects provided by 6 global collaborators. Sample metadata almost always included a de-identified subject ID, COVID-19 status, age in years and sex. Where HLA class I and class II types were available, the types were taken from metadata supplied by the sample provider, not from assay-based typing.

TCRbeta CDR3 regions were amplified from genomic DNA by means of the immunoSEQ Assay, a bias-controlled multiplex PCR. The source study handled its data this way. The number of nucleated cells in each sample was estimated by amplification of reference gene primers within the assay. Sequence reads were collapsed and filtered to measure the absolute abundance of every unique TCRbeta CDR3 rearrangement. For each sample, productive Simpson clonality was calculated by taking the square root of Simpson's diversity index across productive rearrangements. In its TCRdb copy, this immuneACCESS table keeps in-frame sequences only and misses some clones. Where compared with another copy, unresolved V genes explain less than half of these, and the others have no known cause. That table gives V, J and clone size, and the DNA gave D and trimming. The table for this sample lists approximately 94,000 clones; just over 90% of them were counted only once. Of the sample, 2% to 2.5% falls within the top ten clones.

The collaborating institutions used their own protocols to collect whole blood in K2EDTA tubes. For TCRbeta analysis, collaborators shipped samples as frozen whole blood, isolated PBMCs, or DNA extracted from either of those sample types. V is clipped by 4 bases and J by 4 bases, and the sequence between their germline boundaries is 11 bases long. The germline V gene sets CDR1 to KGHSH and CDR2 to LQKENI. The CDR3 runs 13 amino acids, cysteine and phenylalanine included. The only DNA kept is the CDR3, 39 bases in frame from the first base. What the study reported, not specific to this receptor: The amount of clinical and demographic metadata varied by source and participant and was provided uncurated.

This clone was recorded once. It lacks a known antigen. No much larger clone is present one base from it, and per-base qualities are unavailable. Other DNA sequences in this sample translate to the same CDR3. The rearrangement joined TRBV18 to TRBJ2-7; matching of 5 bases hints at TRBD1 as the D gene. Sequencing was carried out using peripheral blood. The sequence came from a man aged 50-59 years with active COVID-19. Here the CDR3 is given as CASSLQGRYEQYF. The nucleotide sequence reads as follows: TGTGCCAGCTCACTCCAGGGTAGGTACGAGCAGTACTTC.